This paragraph covers one T cell receptor beta chain sequence. Antigen: not known. CDR3 length: 16 amino acids. Germline CDR1 reads MNHNY; CDR2 reads SVGAGI (reference sequence). V shed 2 bases, J shed 0 bases, and the junction held 6 bases outside the gene matches. This entry comes from a study of cytomegalovirus exposure and HLA in healthy donors. General study findings and limits: The records held CMV serostatus as the only immune exposure information.

PCR was performed using 60 Vbeta and 13 Jbeta primers. TCRdb's copy holds only in-frame clones and misses some; the assay was immunoSEQ multiplex PCR. This sample has roughly 180,000 clones, with roughly 85% found just once. This TCR derives from a boy between 2 and 10 years old in good health and CMV-seronegative. Sequencing used PBMCs. The chain is built from TRBV6-6 and TRBJ2-5; TRBD1 agrees at 7 bases. The CDR3 DNA follows: TGTGCCAGCAGTTACCCCTCGGGACAGAACCAAGAGACCCAGTACTTC. Translation gives CASSYPSGQNQETQYF.